This entry is about one T cell receptor (beta chain). Other DNA sequences in this sample translate to the same CDR3. Germline V gene data show CDR1 as SGDLS and CDR2 as YYNGEE. V lost 2 bases, J lost 0 bases, and 5 bases lay in between. There are 13 residues in the CDR3. The sample originates from a study of blood T cell repertoires in COVID-19. In the study overall: Sites across the United States, Italy and Spain contributed samples from acute and convalescent COVID-19.

In the source study's methods: Counts of nucleated cells, estimated from reference gene primer amplification, were obtained. Data came from immunoSEQ multiplex PCR; TCRdb stores just in-frame clones and leaves some out. That table is the source of V, J and clone size, and D and trimming were worked out from the DNA. The data hold 200,000 to 300,000 clones, with 70% to 85% observed a single time. The genes are TRBV9 and TRBJ1-1; unclear D gene. This TCR came from a man between 40 and 49 years old who had recovered from COVID-19. The sample consisted of peripheral blood. The CDR3 sequence is CASSVNLNTEAFF. In DNA form, the CDR3 reads TGTGCCAGCAGCGTCAATCTGAACACTGAAGCTTTCTTT.